Listed here is a single T cell receptor beta chain. The antigen is not known. Profiled with immunoSEQ multiplex PCR; TCRdb holds only in-frame clones, not every one. This sample has tens of thousands of clones, with around three quarters found just once. The data derive from a study of T cell responses to AZD1222 COVID-19 vaccine. Study-wide context: Timing groups of about 4 and about 12 weeks for second doses were pooled. Findings and caveats of the study: No day 14 peak samples; only post-peak repertoires were characterized. The number of AZD1222 recipients seropositive at baseline was only six. An increase in Spike-specific TCR breadth and depth was observed after two AZD1222 doses.

CDR3 size: 17 residues. Germline V gives CDR1 MDHEN, CDR2 SYDVKM. V was pared by 6 bases and J by 0 bases, with 18 bases between. The source was peripheral blood, collected on day 0 of AZD1222 vaccination. The clonotype originates from an adult in good health. The V call is TRBV28, the J call TRBJ1-5; D uncertain. The CDR3: CASRLFAGSYSNQPQHF. The CDR3 nucleotides read TGTGCCAGCAGGCTCTTCGCCGGGAGTTATAGCAATCAGCCCCAGCATTTT.